Sequencing of this T cell receptor (beta chain) was carried out in a study of neurological immune-mediated disorders. About the study: The approximately 35 patients with multiple sclerosis comprised roughly 31 relapsing-remitting cases and 3 secondary progressive cases. Study-wide findings and caveats: Expanded clones shared no identical CDR3 amino acid sequences across subjects, which suggested private TCR-beta repertoires in all groups.

This clonotype was counted ten times or more. Its antigen is undetermined. By 5'RACE with 10-nucleotide random UMIs, the cDNA was made. A single run covered 15-18 subjects with over 170 million TCR-beta sequences. MiXCR was run by TCRdb on the 5' RACE reads, yielding one entry per CDR3 protein. The table has 80,000 to 100,000 distinct CDR3 sequences, around 3.4% seen once. The TCR sequence derives from a woman between 45 and 65 years old with multiple sclerosis. What was sequenced was PBMCs.

The CDR3 spells CSASSEGLAGASTDTQYF. The CDR3 DNA reads TGCAGTGCTAGCTCCGAGGGACTAGCGGGTGCTAGCACAGATACGCAGTATTTT. The chain recombines TRBV20-1 with TRBJ2-3; 12 bases agree with TRBD2. Germline values: CDR1 DFQATT, CDR2 SNEGSKA (reference sequence). This CDR3 spans 18 amino acids. The trim removed 3 bases at V and 0 bases at J, leaving 10 bases unmatched.